These T cell receptor beta chains were read from a single sample in a study of blood T cell repertoires in COVID-19. TCRdb keeps only in-frame clones here, not all; method: immunoSEQ multiplex PCR. This table has under 200,000 clones, approximately 80% appearing once. Specimen: PBMCs or T cells enriched from blood (not recorded which). Receptors were obtained from a woman aged 55-69 years who had recovered from COVID-19. The conserved cysteine and the conserved F or W are not part of the CDR3 here.

V	length	J	CDR3
TRBV3-1/TRBV3-2	11	TRBJ1-2	ASSQQGNYGYT
TRBV6-5	14	TRBJ2-7	ASSYSLMAQTYEQY
TRBV12-2	11	TRBJ1-1	ASRYTGDTEAF
TRBV7-8	12	TRBJ2-1	ASSFGTPYNEQF
TRBV5-1	12	TRBJ2-5	ASSYEGRKETQY
TRBV5-1	11	TRBJ2-7	ASSLGGANEQY
TRBV5-5	14	TRBJ1-1	ASSLRTDPGVTEAF
TRBV18	14	TRBJ2-5	ASSPPVLESQETQY
TRBV29-1	12	TRBJ2-7	SVGGLAEVHEQY
TRBV5-1	15	TRBJ2-7	ASSVYPADRANYEQY
TRBV3-1/TRBV3-2	11	TRBJ1-1	ASSPQGAGRAF
TRBV9	12	TRBJ2-5	ASSVSGTSSAQY
TRBV5-4	12	TRBJ1-2	ASSYMTGDYGYT
TRBV3-1/TRBV3-2	14	TRBJ2-2	ASSLWRGAFPGELF
TRBV3-1/TRBV3-2	12	TRBJ1-2	ASSPDTQGYGYT
TRBV19	11	TRBJ2-7	ASSTRGGLEQY
TRBV2	13	TRBJ1-2	ASSSDVTANYGYT
TRBV5-4	13	TRBJ2-5	ASSLATSGGETQY
TRBV11-1	13	TRBJ2-1	ASSTGTGEGNEQF
TRBV5-1	15	TRBJ1-6	ASSLEPAVSYNSPLH
TRBV4-1	16	TRBJ2-2	ASSQDLTVGRYTGELF
TRBV18	11	TRBJ2-5	ASSPSVQETQY
TRBV3-1/TRBV3-2	15	TRBJ2-2	ASSQVWRGGSTGELF
TRBV5-1	11	TRBJ2-7	ASSSPGLYEQY
TRBV7-9	14	TRBJ2-2	ASSFPTQTSTGELF
TRBV28	12	TRBJ2-1	ASRRDRVSNEQF
TRBV9	13	TRBJ1-2	ASSVAPRGFGGYT
TRBV6-5	13	TRBJ1-2	ASRPGTGGVGGYT
TRBV19	13	TRBJ1-2	ASSILRPGEYGYT
TRBV5-5	12	TRBJ2-7	ASSLDSYSYEQY
TRBV18	12	TRBJ2-1	ASSPRTRKYEQF
TRBV18	12	TRBJ1-4	ASSPQRLGEKLF
TRBV2	12	TRBJ1-1	ASSDRVPWGEAF
TRBV10-3	18	TRBJ1-2	AISGTPVTGTGGSLYGYT
TRBV16	12	TRBJ1-2	ASSQSGLLDGYT